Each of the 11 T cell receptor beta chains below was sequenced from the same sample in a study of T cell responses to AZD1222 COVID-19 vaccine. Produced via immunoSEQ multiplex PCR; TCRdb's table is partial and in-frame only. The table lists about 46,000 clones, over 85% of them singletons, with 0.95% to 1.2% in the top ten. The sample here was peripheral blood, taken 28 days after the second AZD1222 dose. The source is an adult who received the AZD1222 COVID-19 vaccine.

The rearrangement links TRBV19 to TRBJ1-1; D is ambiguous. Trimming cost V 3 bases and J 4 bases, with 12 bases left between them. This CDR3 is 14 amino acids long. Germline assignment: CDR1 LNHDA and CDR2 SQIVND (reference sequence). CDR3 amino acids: CASSIKARGTEAFF. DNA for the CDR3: TGTGCCAGTAGTATCAAGGCTCGGGGCACTGAAGCTTTCTTT.

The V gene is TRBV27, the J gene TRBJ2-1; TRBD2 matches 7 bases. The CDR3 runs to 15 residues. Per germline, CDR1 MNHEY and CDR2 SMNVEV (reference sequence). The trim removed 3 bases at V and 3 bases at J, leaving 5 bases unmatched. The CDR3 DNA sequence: TGTGCCAGCAGTTTCTTGGCGGGGGACTACAATGAGCAGTTCTTC. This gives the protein CASSFLAGDYNEQFF.

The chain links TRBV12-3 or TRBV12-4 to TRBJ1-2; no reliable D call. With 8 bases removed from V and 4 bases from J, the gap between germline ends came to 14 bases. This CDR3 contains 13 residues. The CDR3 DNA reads TGTGCCAGCGGTCTAGACGGCCCCTATGGCTACACCTTC. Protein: CASGLDGPYGYTF.

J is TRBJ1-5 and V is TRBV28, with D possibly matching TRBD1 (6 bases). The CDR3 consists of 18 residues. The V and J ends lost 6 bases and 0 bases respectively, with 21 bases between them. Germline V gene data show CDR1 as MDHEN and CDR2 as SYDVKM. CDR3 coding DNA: TGTGCCAGCAGGACGCTACAGGGAAGGAAGCATAGCAATCAGCCCCAGCATTTT. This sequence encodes CASRTLQGRKHSNQPQHF.

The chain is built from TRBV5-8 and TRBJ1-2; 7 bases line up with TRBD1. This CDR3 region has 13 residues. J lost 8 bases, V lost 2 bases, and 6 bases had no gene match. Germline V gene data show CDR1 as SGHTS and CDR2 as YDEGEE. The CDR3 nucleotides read TGTGCCAGCAGCTTTAGAGGGGGCAACGGCTACACCTTC. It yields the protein CASSFRGGNGYTF.

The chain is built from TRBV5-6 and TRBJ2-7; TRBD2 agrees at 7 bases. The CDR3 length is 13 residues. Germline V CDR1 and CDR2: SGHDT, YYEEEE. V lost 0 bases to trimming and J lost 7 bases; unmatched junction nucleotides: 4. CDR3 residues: CASSLAGLGEQYF. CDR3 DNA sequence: TGTGCCAGCAGCTTGGCAGGACTAGGGGAGCAGTACTTC.

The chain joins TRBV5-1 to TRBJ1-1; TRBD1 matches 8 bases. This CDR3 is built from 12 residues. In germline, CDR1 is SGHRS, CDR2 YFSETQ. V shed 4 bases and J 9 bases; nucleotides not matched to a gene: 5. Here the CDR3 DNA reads TGCGCCAGCAGCCAAGGACAGGGAAAAGCTTTCTTT. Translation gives CASSQGQGKAFF.

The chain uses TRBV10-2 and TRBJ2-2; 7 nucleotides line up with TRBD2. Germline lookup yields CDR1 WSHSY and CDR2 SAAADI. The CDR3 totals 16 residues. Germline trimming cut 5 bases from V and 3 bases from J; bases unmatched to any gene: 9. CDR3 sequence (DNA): TGCGCCAGCAGTTCCTGGGAGGGCCCCGACACCGGGGAGCTGTTTTTT. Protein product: CASSSWEGPDTGELFF.

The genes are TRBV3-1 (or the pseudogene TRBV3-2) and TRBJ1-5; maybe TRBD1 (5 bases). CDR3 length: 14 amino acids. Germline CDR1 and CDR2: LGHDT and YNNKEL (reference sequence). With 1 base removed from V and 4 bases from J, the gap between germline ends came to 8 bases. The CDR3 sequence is CASSQGGGNQPQHF. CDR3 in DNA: TGTGCCAGCAGCCAAGGGGGCGGGAATCAGCCCCAGCATTTT.

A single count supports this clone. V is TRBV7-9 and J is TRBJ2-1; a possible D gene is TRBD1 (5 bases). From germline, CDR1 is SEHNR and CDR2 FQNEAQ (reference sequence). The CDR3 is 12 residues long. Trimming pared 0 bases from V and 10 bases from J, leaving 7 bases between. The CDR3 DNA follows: TGTGCCAGCAGCTTAGCGGGGCCCGAGCAGTTCTTC. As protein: CASSLAGPEQFF. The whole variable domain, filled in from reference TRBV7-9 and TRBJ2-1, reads DTGVSQNPRHKITKRGQNVTFRCDPISEHNRLYWYRQTLGQGPEFLTYFQNEAQLEKSRLLSDRFSAERPKGSFSTLEIQRTEQGDSAMYLCASSLAGPEQFFGPGTRLTVL.

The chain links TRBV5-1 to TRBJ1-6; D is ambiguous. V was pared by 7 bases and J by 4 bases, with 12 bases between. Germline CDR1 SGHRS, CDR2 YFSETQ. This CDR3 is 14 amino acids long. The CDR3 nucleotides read TGCGCCAGCGCCCGCGGGGAATATAATTCACCCCTCCACTTT. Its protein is CASARGEYNSPLHF. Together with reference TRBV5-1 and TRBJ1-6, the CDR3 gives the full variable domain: KAGVTQTPRYLIKTRGQQVTLSCSPISGHRSVSWYQQTPGQGLQFLFEYFSETQRNKGNFPGRFSGRQFSNSRSEMNVSTLELGDSALYLCASARGEYNSPLHFGNGTRLTVT.